The clone carrying this T cell receptor beta chain was detected many times. Its antigen is not known. Researchers used genomic DNA as the template to profile TCR beta VDJ and CDR3. TCRdb re-called the reads through MiXCR, storing one row per CDR3 protein. The repertoire holds hundreds of thousands of distinct CDR3 sequences, with about a third as singletons. The data were taken from a study of CD8+CD57+ T cells in acquired aplastic anemia. Study-level findings and limits: Patients and controls had in common 25 to 30 CD8+ CDR3 sequences.

The authors sequenced patients whose flow cytometry had shown CD8+CD57+ cell expansion. All patients had severe acquired aplastic anemia. This CDR3 is built from 14 residues. Germline trimming cut 5 bases from V and 8 bases from J; bases unmatched to any gene: 11. Germline CDR1 and CDR2: SGHVS and FNYEAQ. The chain joins TRBV7-6 to TRBJ1-2; 7 bases match TRBD1. Sequencing was performed on sorted CD4+, CD8+, or CD8+CD57+ T cells (not recorded which) from PBMCs. The receptor's source is a human donor with aplastic anemia. CDR3 sequence reads: CASSTNRGSEGYTF. For the CDR3, the DNA is TGTGCCAGCAGCACGAACAGGGGCTCTGAAGGCTACACCTTC.